The 26 T cell receptor beta chains below were found in one sample sequenced in a study of cytomegalovirus exposure and HLA in healthy donors. The assay was immunoSEQ multiplex PCR, and TCRdb's table has in-frame clones only and misses some. The sample holds about 130,000 clones, 80% to 90% seen once. Sequences were obtained from PBMCs. These TCRs come from a woman between 18 and 30 years old in good health and CMV-seronegative.

This chain links TRBV9 with TRBJ2-3, with 8 bases that match TRBD2. Germline CDR1 reads SGDLS; CDR2 reads YYNGEE. The CDR3 sequence is 15 residues long. V trimming: 3 bases; J trimming: 2 bases; junction bases outside the gene matches: 5. CDR3 loop: CASSADGGATDTQYF. CDR3 nucleotide sequence: TGTGCCAGCAGCGCTGACGGGGGGGCCACAGATACGCAGTATTTT.

The gene calls are TRBV6-5 and TRBJ2-3; TRBD2 is a possible D gene (6 bases). Deletions cut 6 bases from V and 0 bases from J, with 13 bases between. In germline, CDR1 is MNHEY, CDR2 SVGAGI. The CDR3 is 15 amino acids. CDR3 region: CASSPGLTSTDTQYF. DNA of the CDR3: TGTGCCAGCAGCCCGGGACTTACTAGCACAGATACGCAGTATTTT.

The chain has TRBV9 and TRBJ1-2, with 10 bases fitting TRBD1. This CDR3 contains 14 residues. V gave up 4 bases and J gave up 4 bases; unmatched junction bases: 4. Germline-derived CDR1 and CDR2 are SGDLS and YYNGEE. CDR3 amino acids: CASSYGTGAYGYTF. CDR3 coding DNA: TGTGCCAGCAGCTACGGGACAGGGGCCTATGGCTACACCTTC.

The chain uses TRBV7-9 and TRBJ2-2, with D tentatively TRBD1 (6 bases). The CDR3 loop spans 17 amino acids. Deletions cut 2 bases from V and 3 bases from J, with 16 bases between. In germline, CDR1 is SEHNR, CDR2 FQNEAQ (reference sequence). The CDR3 here is CASSLSFQGTYTGELFF. The CDR3 region has the DNA TGTGCCAGCAGCTTAAGTTTTCAGGGGACGTACACCGGGGAGCTGTTTTTT.

The chain is built from TRBV5-4 and TRBJ1-1; D is possibly TRBD1 (5 bases). Germline V gene sequence: CDR1 SGHNT, CDR2 YYREEE (reference sequence). Trimming stripped 0 bases from V and 1 base from J, with 10 bases between. The CDR3 length is 15 residues. DNA for the CDR3: TGTGCCAGCAGCTTGGAGCCAGGGCCGAACACTGAAGCTTTCTTT. As protein: CASSLEPGPNTEAFF.

This chain links TRBV4-2 with TRBJ2-3, with D maybe TRBD2 (6 bases). The CDR3 covers 18 residues. Germline V gene data show CDR1 as LGHNA and CDR2 as YNFKEQ. V shed 0 bases and J shed 0 bases, with 16 bases lying between them. DNA for the CDR3: TGTGCCAGCAGCCAAGACGGGCCGGGGGATCTAAGCACAGATACGCAGTATTTT. Translated: CASSQDGPGDLSTDTQYF.

In its sample, this clone was seen once. This chain joins TRBV12-5 and TRBJ2-7; D is uncertain. Germline lookup yields CDR1 LGHNT and CDR2 FRNRAP. Trimming cost V 3 bases and J 4 bases, with 4 bases left between them. The CDR3 length is 11 residues. CDR3 sequence reads: CASGFGYEQYF. DNA for the CDR3: TGTGCTAGTGGTTTCGGTTACGAGCAGTACTTC.

The V and J genes are TRBV6-5 and TRBJ1-2; perhaps TRBD1 as D (6 bases). CDR3 length: 13 residues. In germline, CDR1 is MNHEY, CDR2 SVGAGI. Trimming cost V 0 bases and J 7 bases, with 9 bases left between them. The chain's CDR3 is CASSYSTGVGYTF. The CDR3 coding sequence is TGTGCCAGCAGTTACTCGACAGGAGTTGGCTACACCTTC.

The V and J genes are TRBV6-5 and TRBJ2-3; TRBD2 matches 9 bases. J was trimmed by 1 base and V by 7 bases; bases with no gene match: 3. Germline V gene lookup returns CDR1 MNHEY and CDR2 SVGAGI. The CDR3 has 14 amino acids. The CDR3 sequence: CASTQRGGTDTQYF. Written as DNA, the CDR3 is TGTGCCAGCACCCAGCGGGGGGGCACAGATACGCAGTATTTT.

The chain couples TRBV9 to TRBJ2-7, with D hard to call. Germline CDR1 reads SGDLS; CDR2 reads YYNGEE. Trimming removed 2 bases from V and 0 bases from J, with 9 bases in between. The CDR3 is made up of 14 amino acids. Here the CDR3 DNA reads TGTGCCAGCAGCGTGCAGGATTCCTCCTACGAGCAGTACTTC. This encodes CASSVQDSSYEQYF. The whole variable domain, remainder taken from reference TRBV9 and TRBJ2-7, is DSGVTQTPKHLITATGQRVTLRCSPRSGDLSVYWYQQSLDQGLQFLIQYYNGEERAKGNILERFSAQQFPDLHSELNLSSLELGDSALYFCASSVQDSSYEQYFGPGTRLTVT.

This clone was recorded only once. This sequence joins TRBV11-1 and TRBJ2-1, with 8 bases aligning to TRBD2. Unmatched junction bases numbered 5, after V lost 4 bases and J lost 9 bases. Germline CDR1 reads SGHAT; CDR2 reads FQDESV (reference sequence). The CDR3 is 13 amino acids. The CDR3, as DNA: TGTGCCAGCAGCTCAAATAGCGGGGTTGAGCAGTTCTTC. Translated: CASSSNSGVEQFF.

This chain uses TRBV5-1 with TRBJ2-1; no clear D. Germline-derived CDR1 and CDR2 are SGHRS and YFSETQ. This CDR3 is 17 amino acids long. With 5 bases removed from V and 1 base from J, the gap between germline ends came to 19 bases. CDR3 nucleotides: TGCGCCAGCAGTGTAGTTTCCCCGGCGGTGTCCTACAATGAGCAGTTCTTC. This codes for CASSVVSPAVSYNEQFF.

The J gene is TRBJ2-3, the V gene TRBV29-1; no reliable D call. V lost 3 bases, J lost 2 bases, and 12 bases lay in between. Germline V gene data show CDR1 as SQVTM and CDR2 as ANQGSEA. This CDR3 spans 14 amino acids. The CDR3 loop is CSVDPPPITDTQYF. CDR3 coding DNA: TGCAGCGTTGATCCCCCCCCTATCACAGATACGCAGTATTTT.

The rearrangement links TRBV5-1 to TRBJ1-1, with D maybe TRBD1 (5 bases). With 6 bases removed from V and 3 bases from J, the gap between germline ends came to 9 bases. In germline, CDR1 is SGHRS, CDR2 YFSETQ. The CDR3 is made up of 12 amino acids. The CDR3 spells CASIGVDTEAFF. The DNA of the CDR3 is TGCGCCAGCATAGGGGTAGACACTGAAGCTTTCTTT.

The chain uses TRBV5-1 and TRBJ2-4; D ambiguous. The CDR3 totals 14 residues. Trimming removed 0 bases from V and 1 base from J, with 5 bases in between. CDR1 is SGHRS and CDR2 is YFSETQ in the germline V gene. CDR3 sequence reads: CASSLAEAKNIQYF. The CDR3 nucleotides are TGCGCCAGCAGCTTGGCGGAGGCCAAAAACATTCAGTACTTC.

The rearrangement uses TRBV13 and TRBJ2-7; a weak D match, TRBD2 (6 bases). The CDR3 extends over 13 amino acids. Trimming pared 5 bases from V and 5 bases from J, leaving 13 bases between. Germline V gives CDR1 PRHDT, CDR2 FYEKMQ (reference sequence). CDR3 loop: CASSLGGGNEQYF. CDR3 DNA: TGTGCCAGCAGCCTGGGGGGTGGTAACGAGCAGTACTTC.

The chain combines TRBV4-1 with TRBJ2-1, with TRBD2 as a possible D gene (6 bases). The V end lost 0 bases, the J end lost 3 bases, and 12 bases lay between the germline ends. The CDR3 loop spans 16 amino acids. The germline V gene encodes CDR1 MGHRA and CDR2 YSYEKL. As DNA, the CDR3 is TGCGCCAGCAGCCAAGACGCGGCGGGATACTACAATGAGCAGTTCTTC. This gives the protein CASSQDAAGYYNEQFF.

The V and J genes are TRBV19 and TRBJ1-1; D remains unclear. In germline, CDR1 is LNHDA, CDR2 SQIVND (reference sequence). Trimming pared 5 bases from V and 0 bases from J, leaving 16 bases between. This CDR3 has 16 residues. CDR3 in DNA: TGTGCCAGTAGTTTCCGGACTATCAACATGAACACTGAAGCTTTCTTT. Translation gives CASSFRTINMNTEAFF.

J is TRBJ1-6 and V is TRBV19; weak D call: TRBD1 (6 bases). V was trimmed by 11 bases and J by 3 bases, leaving 11 bases between them. The CDR3 covers 13 residues. Germline CDR1 and CDR2: LNHDA and SQIVND (reference sequence). The CDR3 protein is CASGTIYNSPLHF. CDR3 sequence (DNA): TGTGCCTCGGGGACAATCTATAATTCACCCCTCCACTTT. Combining the CDR3 with reference TRBV19 and TRBJ1-6 gives the whole variable domain DGGITQSPKYLFRKEGQNVTLSCEQNLNHDAMYWYRQDPGQGLRLIYYSQIVNDFQKGDIAEGYSVSREKKESFPLTVTSAQKNPTAFYLCASGTIYNSPLHFGNGTRLTVT.

The V gene is TRBV27, the J gene TRBJ2-1, with 13 bases lining up with TRBD2. The V and J ends lost 6 bases and 8 bases, in that order; junction bases with no gene match: 7. The CDR3 length is 15 residues. CDR1 is MNHEY, CDR2 SMNVEV, per germline (reference sequence). For the CDR3, the DNA is TGTGCCAGCAGACTAGCGGGGGGGCCCATCGATGAGCAGTTCTTC. Its translation is CASRLAGGPIDEQFF.

This clone occurred a few times. The J gene is TRBJ1-1, the V gene TRBV4-1; possibly TRBD1 for D (5 bases). Germline CDR1 and CDR2: MGHRA and YSYEKL. Trimming removed 1 base from V and 4 bases from J, with 13 bases in between. The CDR3 runs 15 residues. CDR3 residues: CASSQADMGGTEAFF. The CDR3 bases are TGCGCCAGCAGCCAAGCGGACATGGGGGGCACTGAAGCTTTCTTT.

This rearrangement joins TRBV5-1 to TRBJ1-6; 7 nucleotides line up with TRBD1. Losses at the gene ends were 0 bases for V and 7 bases for J; bases not matched to a gene: 7. This CDR3 comprises 16 residues. Germline V gives CDR1 SGHRS, CDR2 YFSETQ. CDR3 residues: CASSLEGAIGNSPLHF. CDR3 coding DNA: TGCGCCAGCAGCTTGGAGGGGGCTATCGGGAATTCACCCCTCCACTTT.

The chain has TRBV6-1 and TRBJ2-5, with 8 nucleotides matching TRBD1. Germline values: CDR1 MNHNS, CDR2 SASEGT. This CDR3 has 14 residues. V lost 6 bases to trimming and J lost 5 bases; unmatched junction nucleotides: 8. The CDR3 reads CASRVGQGVETQYF. In DNA form, the CDR3 reads TGTGCCAGCAGAGTCGGACAGGGCGTTGAGACCCAGTACTTC.

J is TRBJ2-2 and V is TRBV5-4, with a weak D call TRBD1 (5 bases). The V gene's germline CDR1 is SGHNT and CDR2 YYREEE (reference sequence). Trimming stripped 4 bases from V and 0 bases from J, with 10 bases between. This CDR3 has 15 amino acids. In DNA, the CDR3 is TGTGCCAGCAGCCCGCCAGGGACGAACACCGGGGAGCTGTTTTTT. It codes for CASSPPGTNTGELFF.

Notes on this clone: Other DNA sequences of this sample code for an identical CDR3. The J gene is TRBJ2-5, the V gene TRBV18, with TRBD1 as a possible D gene (6 bases). This CDR3 has 13 residues. Trimming shortened V by 3 bases and J by 2 bases, and 7 bases separated the two germline ends. In germline, CDR1 is KGHSH, CDR2 LQKENI. CDR3 in amino acids: CASSPGQQETQYF. DNA of the CDR3: TGTGCCAGCTCACCTGGACAGCAAGAGACCCAGTACTTC.

This clone occurred once. The chain has TRBV7-8 and TRBJ2-5; possible D gene TRBD1, 5 bases. This CDR3 is built from 15 residues. The germline V gene has CDR1 SGHVS and CDR2 FQNEAQ. Trimming removed 3 bases from V and 2 bases from J, with 13 bases in between. CDR3 loop: CASSFNRPRQETQYF. In nucleotides, the CDR3 is TGTGCCAGCAGCTTTAACAGGCCTAGACAAGAGACCCAGTACTTC. Supplemented by reference TRBV7-8 and TRBJ2-5, the full variable domain reads GAGVSQSPRYKVAKRGQDVALRCDPISGHVSLFWYQQALGQGPEFLTYFQNEAQLDKSGLPSDRFFAERPEGSVSTLKIQRTQQEDSAVYLCASSFNRPRQETQYFGPGTRLLVL.